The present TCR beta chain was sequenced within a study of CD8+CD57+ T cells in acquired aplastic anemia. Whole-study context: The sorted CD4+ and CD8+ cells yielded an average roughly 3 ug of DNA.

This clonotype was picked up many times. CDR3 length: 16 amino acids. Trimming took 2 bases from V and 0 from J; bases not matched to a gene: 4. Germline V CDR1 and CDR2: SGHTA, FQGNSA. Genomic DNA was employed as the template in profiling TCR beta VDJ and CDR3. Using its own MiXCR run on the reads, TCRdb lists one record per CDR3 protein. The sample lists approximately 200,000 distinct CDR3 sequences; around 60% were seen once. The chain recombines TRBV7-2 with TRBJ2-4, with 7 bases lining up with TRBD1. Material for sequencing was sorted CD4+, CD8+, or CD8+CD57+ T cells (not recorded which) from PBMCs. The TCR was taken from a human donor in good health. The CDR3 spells CASSLWDSVAKNIQYF. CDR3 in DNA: TGTGCCAGCAGCTTATGGGACAGTGTAGCCAAAAACATTCAGTACTTC. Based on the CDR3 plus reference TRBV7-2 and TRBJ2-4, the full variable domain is GAGVSQSPSNKVTEKGKDVELRCDPISGHTALYWYRQSLGQGLEFLIYFQGNSAPDKSGLPSDRFSAERTGGSVSTLTIQRTQQEDSAVYLCASSLWDSVAKNIQYFGAGTRLSVL.